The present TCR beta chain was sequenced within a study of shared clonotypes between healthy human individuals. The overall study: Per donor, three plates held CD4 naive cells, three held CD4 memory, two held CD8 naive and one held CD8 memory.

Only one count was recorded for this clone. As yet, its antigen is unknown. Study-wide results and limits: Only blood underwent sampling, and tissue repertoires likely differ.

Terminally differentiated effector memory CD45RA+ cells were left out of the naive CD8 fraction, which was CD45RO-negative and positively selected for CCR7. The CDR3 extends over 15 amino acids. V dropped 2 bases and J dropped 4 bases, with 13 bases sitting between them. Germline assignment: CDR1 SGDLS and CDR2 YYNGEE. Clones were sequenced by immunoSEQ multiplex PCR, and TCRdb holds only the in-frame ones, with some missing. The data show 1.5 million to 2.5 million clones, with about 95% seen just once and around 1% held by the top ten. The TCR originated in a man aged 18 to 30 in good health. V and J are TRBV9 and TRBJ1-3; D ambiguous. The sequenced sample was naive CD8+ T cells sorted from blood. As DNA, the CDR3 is TGTGCCAGCAGCGTCTCTCCTAGAGACGGAAACACCATATATTTT. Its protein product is CASSVSPRDGNTIYF.